A selection of T cell receptor beta chains follows, all from one sample in a study of CD8 T cells in Susac syndrome. TCRdb redid the calling of the immunoSEQ multiplex PCR reads with MiXCR, one entry per CDR3 protein. The sample consists of 120,000 to 150,000 distinct CDR3 sequences, about 95% of them appearing once. Sequenced: CD4+ T cells from PBMCs. All receptors derive from a human donor with multiple sclerosis. Both conserved end residues are part of each CDR3. A D gene is named only where the DNA matches it firmly. Clone size is given for some rows only: seen once, a few or many times, or a class if the clone is expanded.

clone_size | j_call | v_call | d_call | cdr3_nt | cdr3_aa
- | TRBJ2-7 | TRBV29-1 | TRBD2 | TGCAGCGGCGGCGGGGGGGGGTTGGCCTACGAGCAGTACTTC | CSGGGGGLAYEQYF
- | TRBJ1-1 | TRBV27 | - | TGTGCCATCAAGTTCAGGGTGTTGATGAACACTGAAGCTTTCTTT | CAIKFRVLMNTEAFF
- | TRBJ1-1 | TRBV25-1 | - | TGTGCCAGCAGGGAGGACTACGGTAACGCTGAAGCTTTCTTT | CASREDYGNAEAFF
- | TRBJ1-1 | TRBV12-3/TRBV12-4 | - | TGTGCCAGCAGTTTACACCAGAACACTGAAGCTTTCTTT | CASSLHQNTEAFF
- | TRBJ2-5 | TRBV9 | TRBD1 | TGTGCCAGCAGCGGATCCGACTCGCCAGGGGGGACCCAGTACTTC | CASSGSDSPGGTQYF
- | TRBJ2-5 | TRBV7-9 | TRBD1 | TGTGCCAGCAGCTTAGAGGGACAGGGAGTGAGGGAGACCCAGTACTTC | CASSLEGQGVRETQYF
few | TRBJ2-5 | TRBV29-1 | - | TGCAGCGTGCCAGGGGGGAGCCAAGAGACCCAGTACTTC | CSVPGGSQETQYF
once | TRBJ2-2 | TRBV6-6 | - | TGTGCCAGCAGTTACCAGGGTTTCGGGTCCGGGGAGCTGTTTTTT | CASSYQGFGSGELFF
- | TRBJ2-7 | TRBV19 | TRBD2 | TGTGCCAGTAGACCCCGGGGGGAAAACGAGCAGTACTTC | CASRPRGENEQYF
once | TRBJ2-7 | TRBV5-1 | - | TGCGCCAGCAGATTGGCACCCACACCCTCTTCTTACGAGCAGTACTTC | CASRLAPTPSSYEQYF
- | TRBJ1-5 | TRBV25-1 | - | TGTGCCAGCAGTGAATATGGCGGAGACCACTATAGCAATCAGCCCCAGCATTTT | CASSEYGGDHYSNQPQHF
- | TRBJ2-7 | TRBV24-1 | - | TGTGCCACCAGTGATGCGGGACGGGAGCAGTACTTC | CATSDAGREQYF
- | TRBJ2-7 | TRBV30 | TRBD1 | TGTGCCTGGACCCGACGACAGGGCAAGCAGTACTTC | CAWTRRQGKQYF
- | TRBJ2-7 | TRBV7-9 | TRBD1 | TGTGCCAGCAACTTCGGGACAGGGATTTTCGGCGAGCAGTACTTC | CASNFGTGIFGEQYF
- | TRBJ2-7 | TRBV28 | TRBD1 | TGTGCCAGCAGTTCCCGGACAGGACCCTACGAGCAGTACTTC | CASSSRTGPYEQYF
- | TRBJ1-2 | TRBV20-1 | TRBD1 | TGCAGTTCAAGGGGACAGGGGAACTATGGCTACACCTTC | CSSRGQGNYGYTF
- | TRBJ2-3 | TRBV28 | TRBD1 | TGTGCCAGCACCACCCCGGGGACAGGGATTCGAGATACGCAGTATTTT | CASTTPGTGIRDTQYF
- | TRBJ2-7 | TRBV4-1 | - | TGCGCCAGCAGCCAAGAAATTTCACGGGGATCCTACGAGCAGTACTTC | CASSQEISRGSYEQYF
- | TRBJ2-1 | TRBV29-1 | TRBD2 | TGCAGCGTTCGGATCGCGGGAGGTCCCGACAATGAGCAGTTCTTC | CSVRIAGGPDNEQFF
- | TRBJ1-2 | TRBV28 | - | TGTGCCAGCAGTTTATATCGACATCTAGCTAACTATGGCTACACCTTC | CASSLYRHLANYGYTF
- | TRBJ2-3 | TRBV7-6 | - | TGTGCCAGCAGCTTAAGGACCCCTTCCACAGATACGCAGTATTTT | CASSLRTPSTDTQYF
- | TRBJ2-7 | TRBV29-1 | - | TGCAGCGTGAACCAGGGCTACGAGCAGTACTTC | CSVNQGYEQYF
- | TRBJ2-1 | TRBV9 | - | TGTGCCAGCAGCGTAGAACCCACAGGAAACAATGAGCAGTTCTTC | CASSVEPTGNNEQFF
- | TRBJ1-5 | TRBV3-1 | - | TGTGCCAGCAGCCAAAGCAGAAGACCCAATCAGCCCCAGCATTTT | CASSQSRRPNQPQHF
- | TRBJ2-1 | TRBV3-1 | TRBD2 | TGTGCCAGCAGCCGCAGAGGGACTAGCGGGACAAACAATGAGCAGTTCTTC | CASSRRGTSGTNNEQFF
- | TRBJ2-7 | TRBV20-1 | TRBD2 | TGCAGTGTTTATCCAACTAGCGGGAGCAGTTCCTCCTACGAGCAGTACTTC | CSVYPTSGSSSSYEQYF
- | TRBJ1-2 | TRBV27 | TRBD1 | TGTGCCAGCAGCTACAGGGGGTCGAACTATGGCTACACCTTC | CASSYRGSNYGYTF
- | TRBJ1-5 | TRBV20-1 | TRBD1 | TGCAGTGCTAGACCAGGACAGGCCCACAATCAGCCCCAGCATTTT | CSARPGQAHNQPQHF
- | TRBJ1-1 | TRBV7-2 | TRBD1 | TGTGCCAGCAGCGGAATGGACAGGGGAGGAACTGAAGCTTTCTTT | CASSGMDRGGTEAFF
- | TRBJ1-4 | TRBV13 | TRBD1 | TGTGCCAGCAGCCCTACGGGCAGGGGGAATGAAAAACTGTTTTTT | CASSPTGRGNEKLFF
- | TRBJ2-4 | TRBV11-1 | TRBD1 | TGTGCCAGCAGCTCCCGGACAGGGCTCGCCAAAAACATTCAGTACTTC | CASSSRTGLAKNIQYF
- | TRBJ2-3 | TRBV28 | - | TGTGCCAGCAGTTTACCCGAAACAGGGTCATTTACGCAGTATTTT | CASSLPETGSFTQYF
- | TRBJ1-1 | TRBV6-5 | - | TGTGCCAGCAGTTACTCACAGCAACGCGAAGCTTTCTTT | CASSYSQQREAFF